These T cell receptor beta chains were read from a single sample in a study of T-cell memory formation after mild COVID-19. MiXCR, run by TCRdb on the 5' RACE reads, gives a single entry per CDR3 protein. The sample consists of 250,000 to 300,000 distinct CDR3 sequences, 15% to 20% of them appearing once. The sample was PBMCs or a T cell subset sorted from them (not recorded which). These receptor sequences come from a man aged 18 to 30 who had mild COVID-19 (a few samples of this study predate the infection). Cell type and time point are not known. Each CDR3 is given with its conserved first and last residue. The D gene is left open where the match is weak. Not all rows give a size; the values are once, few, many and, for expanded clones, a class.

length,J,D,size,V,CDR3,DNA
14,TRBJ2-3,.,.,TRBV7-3,CASSLWGRGDTQYF,TGTGCCAGCAGCTTATGGGGGCGGGGAGATACGCAGTATTTT
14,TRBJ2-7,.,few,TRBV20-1,CSARSSSGPYEQYF,TGCAGTGCTAGAAGTTCTTCCGGCCCCTACGAGCAGTACTTC
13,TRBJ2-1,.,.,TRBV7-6,CASSLWGVNEQFF,TGTGCCAGCAGCTTGTGGGGGGTCAATGAGCAGTTCTTC
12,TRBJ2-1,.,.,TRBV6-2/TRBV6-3,CASSYTYNEQFF,TGTGCCAGCAGTTATACTTACAATGAGCAGTTCTTC
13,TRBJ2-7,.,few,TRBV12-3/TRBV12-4,CASTYWGVYEQYF,TGTGCCAGCACCTATTGGGGGGTATACGAGCAGTACTTC
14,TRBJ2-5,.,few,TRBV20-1,CSARLRGDGETQYF,TGCAGTGCTAGATTGAGAGGGGACGGGGAGACCCAGTACTTC
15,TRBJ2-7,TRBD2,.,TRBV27,CASSLRGGAVGEQYF,TGTGCCAGCAGTTTGCGCGGGGGGGCCGTAGGGGAGCAGTACTTC
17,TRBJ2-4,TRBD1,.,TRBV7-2,CASSLGPPGGAWNIQYF,TGTGCCAGCAGCTTAGGACCCCCAGGGGGCGCCTGGAACATTCAGTACTTC
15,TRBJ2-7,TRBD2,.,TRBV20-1,CSARDPGAGPYEQYF,TGCAGTGCTAGAGATCCGGGAGCGGGGCCCTACGAGCAGTACTTC
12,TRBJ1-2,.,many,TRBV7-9,CASSLEGYGYTF,TGTGCCAGCAGCTTAGAAGGCTATGGCTACACCTTC
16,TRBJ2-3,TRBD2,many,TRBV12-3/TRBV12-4,CASSLRLAGVTDTQYF,TGTGCCAGCAGTTTAAGGCTAGCGGGGGTCACAGATACGCAGTATTTT
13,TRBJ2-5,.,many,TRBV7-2,CASSLGSQETQYF,TGTGCCAGCAGCTTAGGTTCCCAAGAGACCCAGTACTTC
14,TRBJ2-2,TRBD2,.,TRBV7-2,CASSLDGRTGELFF,TGTGCCAGCAGCTTAGACGGGAGGACCGGGGAGCTGTTTTTT
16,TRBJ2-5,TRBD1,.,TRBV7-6,CASSRSDRGGLETQYF,TGTGCCAGCAGCCGATCGGACAGGGGGGGTTTGGAGACCCAGTACTTC
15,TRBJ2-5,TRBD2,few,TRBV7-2,CASTGLAGAQETQYF,TGTGCCAGCACCGGACTAGCGGGGGCCCAAGAGACCCAGTACTTC
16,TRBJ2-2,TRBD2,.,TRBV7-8,CASSLLAGGTTGELFF,TGTGCCAGCAGTTTATTGGCGGGGGGGACCACCGGGGAGCTGTTTTTT
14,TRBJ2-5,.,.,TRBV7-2,CASSAPGSIETQYF,TGTGCCAGCAGCGCACCCGGTTCTATCGAGACCCAGTACTTC
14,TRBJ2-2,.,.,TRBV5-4,CASNPGHYTGELFF,TGTGCCAGCAACCCGGGACACTACACCGGGGAGCTGTTTTTT
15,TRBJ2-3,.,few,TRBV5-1,CASSPVGGETDTQYF,TGCGCCAGCAGCCCGGTGGGGGGCGAGACAGATACGCAGTATTTT
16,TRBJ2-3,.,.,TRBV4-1,CASSQEAGPNVDTQYF,TGCGCCAGCAGCCAAGAGGCAGGGCCTAATGTAGATACGCAGTATTTT
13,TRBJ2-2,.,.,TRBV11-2,CASLAANTGELFF,TGTGCCAGCTTGGCAGCTAACACCGGGGAGCTGTTTTTT
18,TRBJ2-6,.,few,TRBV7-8,CASSLSLQIDSGANVLTF,TGTGCCAGCAGCTTAAGTCTGCAGATAGATTCTGGGGCCAACGTCCTGACTTTC
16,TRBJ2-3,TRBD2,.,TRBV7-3,CASSLTGSGGADTQYF,TGTGCCAGCAGCTTAACTGGAAGCGGGGGCGCAGATACGCAGTATTTT
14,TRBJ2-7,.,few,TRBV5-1,CASSSGRRTYEQYF,TGCGCCAGCAGCTCCGGGAGAAGAACCTACGAGCAGTACTTC
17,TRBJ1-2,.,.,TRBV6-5,CASRWDRLQGDNYGYTF,TGTGCCAGCAGGTGGGATAGACTTCAGGGAGATAACTATGGCTACACCTTC
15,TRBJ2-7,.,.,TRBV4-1,CASSRIQSIRYEQYF,TGCGCCAGCAGTCGCATTCAATCGATTCGTTACGAGCAGTACTTC
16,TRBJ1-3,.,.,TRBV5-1,CASSWYGAPSGNTIYF,TGCGCCAGCAGCTGGTACGGGGCTCCCTCTGGAAACACCATATATTTT
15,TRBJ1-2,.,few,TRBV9,CASSVEERTSYGYTF,TGTGCCAGCAGCGTAGAAGAACGGACTTCTTATGGCTACACCTTC
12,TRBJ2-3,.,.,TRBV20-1,CSASQPTDTQYF,TGCAGTGCTAGTCAACCCACAGATACGCAGTATTTT
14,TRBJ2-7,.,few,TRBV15,CATSRARTPFEQYF,TGTGCCACCAGCAGAGCGCGGACTCCTTTCGAGCAGTACTTC
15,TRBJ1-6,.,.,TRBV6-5,CASTDGYRVGSPLHF,TGTGCCAGCACCGACGGGTACAGGGTGGGTTCACCCCTCCACTTT
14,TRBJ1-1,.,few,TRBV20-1,CSARDPRTPTEAFF,TGCAGTGCTAGAGACCCTCGGACTCCAACTGAAGCTTTCTTT
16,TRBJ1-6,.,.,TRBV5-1,CASSPLGDLEDSPLHF,TGCGCCAGCAGCCCGCTAGGGGACTTGGAGGATTCACCCCTCCACTTT
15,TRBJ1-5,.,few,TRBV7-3,CASSLLPGANQPQHF,TGTGCCAGCAGCTTATTACCCGGGGCCAATCAGCCCCAGCATTTT
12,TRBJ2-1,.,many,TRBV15,CATSRDSREQFF,TGTGCCACCAGCAGAGATTCGCGTGAGCAGTTCTTC
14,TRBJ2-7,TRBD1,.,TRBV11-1,CASSGSGTAYEQYF,TGTGCCAGCAGCGGGTCCGGGACAGCCTACGAGCAGTACTTC
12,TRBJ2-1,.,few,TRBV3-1,CASRKQGTEQFF,TGTGCCAGCAGGAAACAGGGAACTGAGCAGTTCTTC
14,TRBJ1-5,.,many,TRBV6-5,CASSISYSNQPQHF,TGTGCCAGCAGTATAAGTTATAGCAATCAGCCCCAGCATTTT
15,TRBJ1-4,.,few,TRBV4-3,CASSQDISSNEKLFF,TGCGCCAGCAGCCAAGATATCAGTAGCAATGAAAAACTGTTTTTT
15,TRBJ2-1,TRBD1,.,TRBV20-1,CSASHGTGVINEQFF,TGCAGTGCTAGTCACGGAACAGGGGTCATCAATGAGCAGTTCTTC
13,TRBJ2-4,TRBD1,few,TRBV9,CASSVEGGPVQYF,TGTGCCAGCAGCGTAGAAGGGGGCCCAGTTCAGTACTTC
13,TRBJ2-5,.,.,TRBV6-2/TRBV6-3,CASSSRRKETQYF,TGTGCCAGCAGTTCTCGGAGGAAAGAGACCCAGTACTTC
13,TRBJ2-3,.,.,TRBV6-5,CASSSSRRDTQYF,TGTGCCAGCAGTTCTAGCAGGCGCGATACGCAGTATTTT
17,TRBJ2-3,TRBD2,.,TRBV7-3,CASSLYASGGAGDTQYF,TGTGCCAGCAGCTTATACGCTAGCGGGGGGGCGGGAGATACGCAGTATTTT
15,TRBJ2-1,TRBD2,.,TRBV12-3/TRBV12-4,CASSPQERGYNEQFF,TGTGCCAGCAGTCCCCAGGAGCGGGGATACAATGAGCAGTTCTTC
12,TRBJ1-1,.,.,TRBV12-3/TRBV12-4,CASSLASTGGNF,TGTGCCAGCAGTTTAGCGAGTACGGGGGGAAACTTT
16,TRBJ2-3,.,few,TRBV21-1,CASSLTSGGGTDTQYF,TGTGCCAGCAGTTTAACTAGCGGGGGGGGCACAGATACGCAGTATTTT
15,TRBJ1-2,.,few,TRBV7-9,CASVESGQADYGYTF,TGTGCCAGCGTGGAATCAGGCCAGGCCGACTATGGCTACACCTTC
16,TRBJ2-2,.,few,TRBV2,CASREGPTPNTGELFF,TGTGCCAGCAGGGAAGGACCAACACCTAACACCGGGGAGCTGTTTTTT
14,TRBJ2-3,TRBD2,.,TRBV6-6,CAAERGGVTDTQYF,TGTGCCGCGGAGCGGGGGGGAGTCACAGATACGCAGTATTTT
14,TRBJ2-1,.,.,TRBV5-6,CASSSWQAYNEQFF,TGTGCCAGCAGCTCTTGGCAGGCTTACAATGAGCAGTTCTTC